A single sample gave rise to the 19 T cell receptor beta chains below, sequenced in a study of blood T cell repertoires in COVID-19. Assay: immunoSEQ multiplex PCR; the TCRdb copy retains only in-frame clones and omits some. The data contain about 58,000 clones, 85% to 90% of them singletons. Sequences were obtained from peripheral blood. The receptors stem from a man aged 35-49 years with active COVID-19.

The chain employs TRBV5-6 and TRBJ2-3; 10 positions match TRBD2. Germline CDR1 and CDR2: SGHDT and YYEEEE. Trimming cost V 1 base and J 4 bases; bases outside gene matches: 6. The CDR3 covers 16 residues. This chain's CDR3 is CASSLLSSGSPDTQYF. The DNA for the CDR3 is TGTGCCAGCAGCTTGTTGTCTAGCGGGAGCCCAGATACGCAGTATTTT.

The DNA of the CDR3 is TGTGCCACCCTGCCATCGAGCGGAAGCACAGATACGCAGTATTTT. Protein: CATLPSSGSTDTQYF. This chain joins TRBV19 and TRBJ2-3; perhaps TRBD2 as D (5 bases). With 10 bases removed from V and 0 bases from J, the gap between germline ends came to 17 bases. Germline CDR1 is LNHDA and CDR2 is SQIVND (reference sequence). The CDR3 totals 15 residues.

Only one count was recorded for this clone. V and J are TRBV6-5 and TRBJ1-1, with 7 bases fitting TRBD1. Germline trimming cut 6 bases from V and 0 bases from J; bases unmatched to any gene: 4. The CDR3 consists of 14 residues. Germline V CDR1 and CDR2: MNHEY, SVGAGI. DNA for the CDR3: TGTGCCAGCAGAGTGGACAGGTTGAACACTGAAGCTTTCTTT. Amino acid sequence: CASRVDRLNTEAFF.

In DNA, the CDR3 is TGTGCCAGCAGCCTAGCGGGAGGGACCAACGAGCAGTACTTC. It translates to CASSLAGGTNEQYF. The chain combines TRBV6-5 with TRBJ2-7, with 12 bases aligning to TRBD2. V lost 6 bases to trimming and J lost 5 bases; unmatched junction nucleotides: 5. The CDR3 is 14 amino acids. Germline V gene lookup returns CDR1 MNHEY and CDR2 SVGAGI.

The J gene is TRBJ1-1, the V gene TRBV7-9, with unresolved D. CDR3 length: 13 amino acids. Trimming took off 1 base at V and 4 bases at J, with 7 bases between the two ends. Germline-derived CDR1 and CDR2 are SEHNR and FQNEAQ (reference sequence). The CDR3 sequence is CASSLEEGTEAFF. CDR3 sequence (DNA): TGTGCCAGCAGCTTAGAGGAGGGCACTGAAGCTTTCTTT. The full variable domain, rest sourced from reference TRBV7-9 and TRBJ1-1, is DTGVSQNPRHKITKRGQNVTFRCDPISEHNRLYWYRQTLGQGPEFLTYFQNEAQLEKSRLLSDRFSAERPKGSFSTLEIQRTEQGDSAMYLCASSLEEGTEAFFGQGTRLTVV.

This clone was seen a few times. The gene calls are TRBV21-1 and TRBJ2-7; the D call of TRBD2 is as the table states it, not checked on the DNA. TRBV21-1 is labeled a pseudogene. The CDR3 loop spans 14 amino acids. The CDR3 DNA is TGTGCCGACGGGGGGAGGGCCAGGGTATGGGAGCAGTACTTC. This codes for CADGGRARVWEQYF.

The V call is TRBV4-1, the J call TRBJ2-1, with D possibly being TRBD2 (6 bases). Germline values: CDR1 MGHRA, CDR2 YSYEKL. V was cut by 4 bases and J by 8 bases, with 18 bases left in between. The CDR3 covers 15 residues. DNA of the CDR3: TGCGCCAGCAGCCGAGTTCCTGGCGGGAACTATGAGCAGTTCTTC. Amino acid sequence: CASSRVPGGNYEQFF.

J is TRBJ1-2 and V is TRBV6-5; 8 bases are a match to TRBD1. The J segment lost 7 bases and the V segment lost 7 bases, leaving 8 bases of the junction unmatched. This CDR3 is built from 13 residues. CDR1 and CDR2 from the germline V gene are MNHEY and SVGAGI. The CDR3: CASNRGQGFGYTF. The CDR3 nucleotides read TGTGCCAGCAATAGAGGACAGGGTTTTGGCTACACCTTC.

The chain is built from TRBV24-1 and TRBJ2-5, with 13 bases lining up with TRBD2. The length of the CDR3 is 17 residues. J was trimmed by 5 bases and V by 2 bases; bases with no gene match: 7. The germline gives CDR1 KGHDR, CDR2 SFDVKD. CDR3 amino acids: CATSDSKLAGGRETQYF. CDR3 in DNA: TGTGCCACCAGTGATTCGAAACTAGCGGGAGGGAGGGAGACCCAGTACTTC.

This chain uses TRBV2 with TRBJ2-3, with D maybe TRBD2 (5 bases). Germline assignment: CDR1 SNHLY and CDR2 FYNNEI. Trimming stripped 5 bases from V and 10 bases from J, with 28 bases between. The CDR3 spans 17 residues. DNA of the CDR3: TGTGCCAGCAGTAGCCCCCGACAAGGCCGCTCAGGAGGAGCGCAGTATTTT. Amino acids: CASSSPRQGRSGGAQYF.

The rearrangement links TRBV18 to TRBJ2-3, with a tentative D call TRBD2 (6 bases). The CDR3 runs 15 residues. V lost 2 bases to trimming and J lost 3 bases, with 12 bases between them. From germline, CDR1 is KGHSH and CDR2 LQKENI. The CDR3 loop is CASSPSGDETDTQYF. CDR3 coding DNA: TGTGCCAGCTCACCATCGGGAGACGAGACAGATACGCAGTATTTT.

The sample holds a few counts of this clone. The junction departs from the called germline gene at one end, perhaps through a read error. CDR3 amino acids: CASSSWTSGRNGVF. CDR3 sequence (DNA): TGTGCCAGCAGTTCCTGGACTAGCGGGCGAAACGGGGTCTTC. The chain recombines TRBV6-2 or TRBV6-3 with TRBJ2-1; 11 bases map to TRBD2. Germline V gene sequence: CDR1 MNHEY, CDR2 SVGEGT. There are 14 residues in the CDR3.

The V call is TRBV19, the J call TRBJ1-5; a possible D gene is TRBD1 (5 bases). There are 15 residues in the CDR3. V was cut by 10 bases and J by 3 bases, with 19 bases left in between. CDR1 is LNHDA and CDR2 is SQIVND in the germline V gene (reference sequence). CDR3 amino acids: CATNRVGQLNQPQHF. The CDR3 DNA is TGTGCCACCAATAGGGTGGGGCAGCTCAATCAGCCCCAGCATTTT.

V usage is TRBV5-1 and J usage is TRBJ1-6, with 8 bases fitting TRBD1. The CDR3 has 15 amino acids. Trimming took 2 bases from V and 5 from J; bases not matched to a gene: 3. Looked up from germline, CDR1 is SGHRS and CDR2 is YFSETQ. The CDR3 sequence is CASSFKGQDNSPLHF. In DNA form, the CDR3 reads TGCGCCAGCAGCTTTAAGGGACAGGATAATTCACCCCTCCACTTT.

The genes are TRBV2 and TRBJ2-2, with no clear D. From germline, CDR1 is SNHLY and CDR2 FYNNEI. With 6 bases removed from V and 5 bases from J, the gap between germline ends came to 10 bases. CDR3 length: 13 amino acids. The CDR3 region is CASRAEVTGELFF. The CDR3 DNA sequence: TGTGCCAGCAGGGCTGAAGTTACCGGGGAGCTGTTTTTT.

The gene calls are TRBV19 and TRBJ2-1; weak D call: TRBD1 (5 bases). This CDR3 has 12 residues. The germline CDR1 and CDR2 sequences are LNHDA and SQIVND (reference sequence). V was shortened by 4 bases and J by 6 bases, with 7 bases between the two germline ends. For the CDR3, the DNA is TGTGCCAGTAGTAGCAGGGCCAATGAGCAGTTCTTC. Amino acid sequence: CASSSRANEQFF. Combining the CDR3 with reference TRBV19 and TRBJ2-1 gives the whole variable domain DGGITQSPKYLFRKEGQNVTLSCEQNLNHDAMYWYRQDPGQGLRLIYYSQIVNDFQKGDIAEGYSVSREKKESFPLTVTSAQKNPTAFYLCASSSRANEQFFGPGTRLTVL.

This clone was observed a few times. The chain joins TRBV20-1 to TRBJ1-5; weak D call: TRBD1 (5 bases). V was shortened by 3 bases and J by 4 bases, with 10 bases between the two germline ends. The CDR3 consists of 13 residues. Germline CDR1 and CDR2: DFQATT and SNEGSKA (reference sequence). The CDR3 spells CSASKGQNQPQHF. The CDR3 DNA reads as TGCAGTGCTAGTAAGGGGCAAAATCAGCCCCAGCATTTT.

This rearrangement joins TRBV29-1 to TRBJ1-1, with D possibly matching TRBD1 (6 bases). The CDR3 has 13 amino acids. Trimming pared 4 bases from V and 1 base from J, leaving 10 bases between. Per germline, CDR1 SQVTM and CDR2 ANQGSEA. This chain's CDR3 is CSVVVGQNTEAFF. As DNA, the CDR3 is TGCAGCGTTGTAGTGGGACAGAACACTGAAGCTTTCTTT.

The chain has TRBV29-1 and TRBJ2-3; TRBD1 might be the D (7 bases). The CDR3 loop spans 15 amino acids. The V and J ends lost 4 bases and 2 bases respectively, with 16 bases between them. Per the germline V gene, CDR1 is SQVTM and CDR2 is ANQGSEA. The CDR3 DNA is TGCAGCGTTGTATGGGCGGGACAGACCACAGATACGCAGTATTTT. It translates to CSVVWAGQTTDTQYF.